This T cell receptor (beta chain) was retrieved from a study of control samples from healthy donors and cancer patients. A single count supports this clone. Germline V lookup: CDR1 MNHEY, CDR2 SVGAGI. The CDR3 runs to 13 residues. The ends were cut back, 6 bases at V and 2 bases at J, with 10 bases in the middle. Assay: immunoSEQ multiplex PCR; the TCRdb copy retains only in-frame clones and omits some. Of roughly 200,000 clones in the sample, about 93% were seen once. This clonotype was sampled from a young man in good health. The V gene is TRBV6-5, the J gene TRBJ1-2, with D hard to call. Sequenced: blood. CDR3 nucleotide sequence: TGTGCCAGCAGCGTTGGCAGCAACTATGGCTACACCTTC. This codes for CASSVGSNYGYTF.